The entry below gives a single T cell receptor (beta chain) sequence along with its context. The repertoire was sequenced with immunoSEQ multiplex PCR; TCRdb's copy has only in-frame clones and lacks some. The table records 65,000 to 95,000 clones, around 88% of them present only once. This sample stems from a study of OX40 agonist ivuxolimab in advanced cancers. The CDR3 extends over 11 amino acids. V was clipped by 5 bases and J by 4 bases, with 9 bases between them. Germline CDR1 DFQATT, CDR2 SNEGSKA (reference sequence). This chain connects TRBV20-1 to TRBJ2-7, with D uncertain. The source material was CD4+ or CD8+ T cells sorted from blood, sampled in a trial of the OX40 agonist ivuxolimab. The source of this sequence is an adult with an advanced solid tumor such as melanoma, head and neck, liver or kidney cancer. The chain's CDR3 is CSALDVYEQYF. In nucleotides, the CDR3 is TGCAGTGCTTTGGACGTGTACGAGCAGTACTTC.